This TCR beta chain came from a study of T-cell memory formation after mild COVID-19. Losses at the gene ends were 2 bases for V and 4 bases for J; bases not matched to a gene: 7. The CDR3 is 15 amino acids. Germline V lookup: CDR1 SGHTA, CDR2 FQGTGA. Findings and limits, study-wide: A subset of responding clones appeared in pre-infection memory, suggesting cross-reactive memory joined.

This clonotype was seen only a few times. Its cognate antigen is unknown. 5'RACE, which relied on constant-segment primers, yielded TCR alpha and TCR beta cDNA libraries carrying sample barcodes and UMIs. TCRdb used MiXCR to reprocess the 5' RACE reads, holding one entry per CDR3 protein. This table has approximately 240,000 distinct CDR3 sequences, 16% appearing once. This receptor was obtained from a man younger than 30 who had mild COVID-19 (a few samples of this study predate the infection). Cell type and time point are not known. The V call is TRBV7-3, the J call TRBJ2-5; 7 bases map to TRBD1. Sample: PBMCs or a T cell subset sorted from them (not recorded which). DNA for the CDR3: TGTGCCAGCAGCTTAGATCCTAGACAGGGAGAGACCCAGTACTTC. Translating gives CASSLDPRQGETQYF.